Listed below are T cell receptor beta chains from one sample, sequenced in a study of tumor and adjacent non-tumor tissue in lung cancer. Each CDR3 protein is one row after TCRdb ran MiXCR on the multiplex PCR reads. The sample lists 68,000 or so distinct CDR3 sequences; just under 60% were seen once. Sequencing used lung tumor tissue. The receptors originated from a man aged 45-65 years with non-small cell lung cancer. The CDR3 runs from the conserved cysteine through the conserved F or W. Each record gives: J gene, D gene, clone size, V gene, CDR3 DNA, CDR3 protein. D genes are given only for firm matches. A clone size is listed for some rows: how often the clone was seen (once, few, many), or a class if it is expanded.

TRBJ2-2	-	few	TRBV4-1	TGCGCCAGCAGCCCTAGGTCACGGGAGCTGTTTTTT	CASSPRSRELFF
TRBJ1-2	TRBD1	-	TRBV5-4	TGTGCCAGCTGCTCCCAGACAGGGGGGCGCACTAACCATGGCTACGCCTTC	CASCSQTGGRTNHGYAF
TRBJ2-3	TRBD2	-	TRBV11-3	TGTGCCAGCAGCCGAGGGACTAGCGGGGGACTCACTCGTACGCAGTATTTT	CASSRGTSGGLTRTQYF
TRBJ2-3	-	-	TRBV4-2	TGTGCTAGCAGCCAAGCGGGACCAGGGGCAGATACGCAGTGTTTT	CASSQAGPGADTQCF
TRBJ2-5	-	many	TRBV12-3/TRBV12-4	TGTGCCAGCAAGGGGGTTGGGGAGACCCAGTACTTC	CASKGVGETQYF
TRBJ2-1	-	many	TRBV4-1	TGCGCCAGCAGCCAAGATAGCGGCGCCTACAATGAGCAGTTCTTC	CASSQDSGAYNEQFF
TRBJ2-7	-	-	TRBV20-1	TGCAGTGCTAGAGATAGAGGCAGGTTACACTACGAGCAGTACTTC	CSARDRGRLHYEQYF
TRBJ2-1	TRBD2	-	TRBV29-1	TGCAGCGCCGAAGCGCGGGGGGCGATCGATGAGCAGTTCTTC	CSAEARGAIDEQFF
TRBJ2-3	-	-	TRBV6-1	TGTGCCAGCAGTGAAGACTGGGCAGGCGACAATCAACCCCAGTATTTT	CASSEDWAGDNQPQYF
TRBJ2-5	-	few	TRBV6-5	TGTGCCAGCACCCTCTTGGAGGGCGAGACCCAGTACTTC	CASTLLEGETQYF
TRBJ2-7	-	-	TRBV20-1	TGCAGTGCTCGGTTGAGCTCCTACGAGCCGTACTTC	CSARLSSYEPYF
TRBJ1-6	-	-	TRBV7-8	TGTGCCAGCAGCTTAGAGGTCGACAGGAAGCAATCACCCTTCCACTTT	CASSLEVDRKQSPFHF